Given below is one TCR beta chain in context. The table lists this clone with a few counts. The clone's antigen remains unknown. Base qualities are not recorded, but no much larger clone differs from it by a single base. There are 13 amino acids in the CDR3, from cysteine to phenylalanine inclusive. Left in the record is the CDR3 DNA by itself, 39 bases read in frame from the first base. The trim is 6 bases for V and 2 bases for J, with a gap of 11 bases between the germline ends. CDR1 SGHRS and CDR2 YFSETQ are derived from the germline V gene. The immunoSEQ Assay, a bias-controlled multiplex PCR, was used to amplify TCRbeta CDR3 regions from genomic DNA. As for the original processing: The number of nucleated cells in each sample was estimated by amplification of reference gene primers within the assay. To quantify the absolute abundance of each unique TCRbeta CDR3 rearrangement, sequence reads were collapsed and filtered. For each sample, productive Simpson clonality was calculated by taking the square root of Simpson's diversity index across productive rearrangements. TCRdb mirrors the immuneACCESS table, restricted to in-frame sequences. Some clones are absent from its copies; in checked studies, under half trace to an unresolved V gene, and the reason for the others is unknown. Clonal size and the V and J genes are those of that table, whereas D and trimming came from the DNA. This sample is represented by some 200,000 clones; approximately 80% of them were singletons. About 10% of the sample is in the top ten clones.

The data belong to a study of blood T cell repertoires in COVID-19 (dated by TCRdb to about 2020). About the study as a whole: Collaborator samples came from the United States, Italy and Spain and covered acute and convalescent phases of COVID-19. The material from the prospective study consisted of cDNA or gDNA derived from T cells, B-cell-depleted T cells, or PBMCs. Nearly every sample came with metadata listing a de-identified subject ID, COVID-19 status, age in years and sex. A freely available public database, intended as a resource for researchers studying the immune response to SARS-CoV-2, is where the repertoires were released. Subjects who had been exposed to COVID-19, were actively infected with it, or had recovered from it provided the deeply sampled blood TCRbeta repertoires that made up the dataset. Where available, HLA class I and class II types were taken from metadata supplied by the sample provider and were not determined by assay-based typing. Samples were obtained from the ongoing ImmuneRACE study (first 160 participants) and from 950 to 1,500 subjects provided by 6 global collaborators. Results and caveats for the whole study, not just this receptor: Clinical and demographic metadata were provided uncurated, with the amount varying by source and participant.

In Seattle, one collaborating source enrolled patients while the infection was active and tracked those patients longitudinally over the course of disease. The collaborating institutions used their own protocols to collect whole blood in K2EDTA tubes. Collaborator samples were shipped for TCRbeta analysis as frozen whole blood, isolated PBMCs, or DNA extracted from either sample type. The rearrangement joined TRBV5-1 to TRBJ2-5; the D gene assignment is ambiguous. Material: peripheral blood. The receptor was derived from an elderly woman with COVID-19, enrolled during active disease. The DNA is as follows: TGCGCCAGCACGGGTAGGCCTCAAGAGACCCAGTACTTC. It is translated as CASTGRPQETQYF.